The rows below give T cell receptor beta chains drawn from one sample of a study of regulatory T cells in long-lasting Graves disease. TCRdb fed the multiplex PCR reads into MiXCR, producing one record per CDR3 protein. The table shows fewer than 350,000 distinct CDR3 sequences, with more than 15% occurring only once. Sequenced here: peripheral blood mononuclear cells (PBMCs), sampled at new diagnosis, from a patient treated with antithyroid drugs. These receptors were obtained from a female donor with Graves disease. CDR3s include the opening cysteine and the closing phenylalanine or tryptophan. Each record gives: V gene, D gene, J gene, clone size, CDR3 protein, CDR3 DNA. A D gene is named only where the DNA matches it firmly. Clone size appears in some rows only: once, few, many, or a class for an expanded clone.

TRBV12-3/TRBV12-4	-	TRBJ2-3	many	CASSLATSTDTQYF	TGTGCCAGCAGCTTAGCCACCAGCACCGATACGCAGTATTTT
TRBV7-9	TRBD2	TRBJ2-5	many	CASSFVVGTSGSRETQYF	TGTGCCAGCAGCTTTGTTGTGGGGACTAGCGGGTCCCGGGAGACCCAGTACTTC
TRBV18	-	TRBJ1-4	-	CASSPRQLNEKLFF	TGTGCCAGCTCACCACGGCAGCTTAATGAAAAACTGTTTTTT
TRBV2	-	TRBJ2-7	many	CATQGFYEQYF	TGTGCCACCCAGGGGTTTTACGAGCAGTACTTC
TRBV6-2/TRBV6-3	TRBD2	TRBJ2-3	many	CASSYLGRIAGEHF	TGTGCCAGCAGTTACTTGGGGCGCATAGCGGGAGAACATTTT
TRBV10-3	-	TRBJ1-1	many	CAISRTEGNTEAFF	TGTGCCATCAGTAGGACAGAGGGAAACACTGAAGCTTTCTTT
TRBV27	-	TRBJ1-2	-	CASSSGFAYGYTF	TGTGCCAGCAGCAGCGGGTTTGCCTATGGCTACACCTTC
TRBV2	-	TRBJ2-3	many	CASTARARGTQYF	TGTGCCAGCACCGCCAGGGCCAGGGGAACGCAGTATTTT
TRBV28	TRBD1	TRBJ2-3	many	CASSDSGQSADTQYF	TGTGCCAGCAGTGACTCGGGACAGAGCGCAGATACGCAGTATTTT
TRBV7-8	TRBD1	TRBJ1-6	many	CASSSSSGTGRTPLHF	TGTGCCAGCAGCTCCAGTTCCGGGACAGGGCGTACTCCCCTCCACTTT
TRBV9	TRBD2	TRBJ2-3	-	CASSVEGLAGDGTQYF	TGTGCCAGCAGCGTGGAGGGACTAGCGGGAGATGGTACGCAGTATTTT
TRBV28	TRBD2	TRBJ2-7	many	CASRASGSNYEQYF	TGTGCCAGCAGGGCTAGCGGGAGTAATTACGAGCAGTACTTC
TRBV18	-	TRBJ2-2	-	CASSLRETANTGELFF	TGTGCCAGCTCACTAAGGGAGACGGCGAACACCGGGGAGCTGTTTTTT
TRBV7-6	-	TRBJ1-1	many	CASSSLGVTEAFF	TGTGCCAGCAGCTCCTTGGGTGTCACTGAAGCTTTCTTT
TRBV11-2	TRBD1	TRBJ2-7	many	CASSLALGQDLYEQYF	TGTGCCAGCAGCTTAGCCCTCGGACAGGACCTTTACGAGCAGTACTTC
TRBV6-2/TRBV6-3	-	TRBJ1-1	many	CASSYAENTEAFF	TGTGCCAGCAGTTACGCAGAGAACACTGAAGCTTTCTTT
TRBV3-1	TRBD2	TRBJ2-7	many	CASSQESGRNEQYF	TGTGCCAGCAGCCAGGAAAGCGGGAGGAACGAGCAGTACTTC
TRBV6-1	TRBD1	TRBJ2-1	many	CASRHRTGGTPNEQFF	TGTGCCAGCAGACATCGGACAGGGGGCACCCCCAATGAGCAGTTCTTC
TRBV7-8	-	TRBJ1-3	many	CASSFRGDSGNTIYF	TGTGCCAGCAGCTTTAGGGGCGACTCTGGAAACACCATATATTTT
TRBV4-1	TRBD1	TRBJ1-1	few	CASSQGQGARTEAFF	TGTGCCAGCAGCCAAGGACAGGGGGCACGGACTGAAGCTTTCTTT
TRBV6-5	TRBD2	TRBJ2-2	many	CASSYLAGGHTGELFF	TGTGCCAGCAGTTACCTAGCGGGAGGGCACACCGGGGAGCTGTTTTTT
TRBV6-5	-	TRBJ2-2	-	CASSYSMGTNTGELFF	TGTGCCAGCAGTTACTCGATGGGGACGAACACCGGGGAGCTGTTTTTT
TRBV7-9	TRBD2	TRBJ2-1	many	CASSPVLRTLAGSEQFF	TGTGCCAGCAGCCCCGTCCTCAGGACCCTAGCGGGTTCTGAGCAGTTCTTC
TRBV29-1	-	TRBJ2-7	many	CSGTVSYEQYF	TGCAGCGGCACAGTATCCTACGAGCAGTACTTC
TRBV20-1	TRBD1	TRBJ2-1	few	CSGKPQGAQYNEQFF	TGCAGTGGAAAACCGCAGGGGGCGCAGTACAATGAGCAGTTCTTC
TRBV19	TRBD1	TRBJ2-2	many	CASSIDHDRGNTGELFF	TGTGCCAGTAGTATAGATCACGACAGGGGGAACACCGGGGAGCTGTTTTTT
TRBV24-1	-	TRBJ2-1	many	CATALANEQFF	TGTGCCACCGCCCTAGCGAATGAGCAGTTCTTC
TRBV5-1	TRBD1	TRBJ1-3	-	CASSFGQTGASGNTIYF	TGCGCCAGCAGCTTCGGGCAAACAGGGGCCTCTGGAAACACCATATATTTT
TRBV28	TRBD1	TRBJ2-7	-	CASRAGATGVVDPSSRF	TGTGCCAGCAGGGCCGGGGCTACAGGGGTTGTGGATCCGAGCAGTAGGTTC
TRBV3-1	TRBD2	TRBJ2-5	-	CASSQEVMWGTSGRQPETQYF	TGTGCCAGCAGCCAAGAAGTAATGTGGGGGACTAGCGGGAGGCAGCCGGAGACCCAGTACTTC
TRBV11-3	-	TRBJ1-4	many	CASSLGTRGEKLFF	TGTGCCAGCAGCTTAGGCACGAGGGGTGAAAAACTGTTTTTT
TRBV6-1	-	TRBJ2-3	few	CASFDETFDTQYF	TGTGCCAGCTTCGATGAGACTTTCGATACGCAGTATTTT
TRBV7-6	-	TRBJ2-3	many	CASSLMGEEDTQYF	TGTGCCAGCAGCTTAATGGGGGAAGAAGATACGCAGTATTTT
TRBV2	TRBD2	TRBJ2-3	few	CASSEKTSEYTDTQYF	TGTGCCAGCAGTGAAAAGACTAGCGAATACACAGATACGCAGTATTTT
TRBV12-3/TRBV12-4	-	TRBJ1-1	many	CASSLDSLREAFF	TGTGCCAGCAGTTTAGACAGCCTCCGGGAAGCTTTCTTT
TRBV6-1	-	TRBJ1-2	-	CASSVQGRRQNGYTF	TGTGCCAGCAGTGTACAGGGAAGGCGTCAGAATGGCTACACCTTC
TRBV20-1	-	TRBJ1-1	many	CSADFILNSNTEAFF	TGCAGTGCCGATTTTATTCTTAACTCAAACACTGAAGCTTTCTTT
TRBV14	-	TRBJ2-7	few	CASSQEGSRARGPDEQYF	TGTGCCAGCAGCCAAGAAGGATCGAGGGCCAGGGGCCCGGACGAGCAGTACTTC
TRBV5-1	-	TRBJ1-5	few	CASSPPRDQPQHF	TGCGCCAGCAGCCCACCCCGGGACCAGCCCCAGCATTTT
TRBV11-2	TRBD1	TRBJ2-5	many	CASSGDSTFQETQYF	TGTGCCAGCAGCGGGGACAGCACTTTCCAAGAGACCCAGTACTTC
TRBV3-1	-	TRBJ2-3	many	CASSPVSGTDTQYF	TGTGCCAGCAGCCCAGTCAGCGGGACAGATACGCAGTATTTT
TRBV19	TRBD2	TRBJ2-2	-	CAGGLAGGTGELFF	TGTGCCGGGGGACTAGCGGGAGGGACCGGGGAGCTGTTTTTT
TRBV3-1	TRBD2	TRBJ2-2	few	CASSREGSGELFF	TGTGCCAGCAGCCGGGAGGGGTCCGGGGAGCTGTTTTTT
TRBV28	TRBD1	TRBJ1-2	-	CASSSSRDRGGGYTF	TGTGCCAGCAGTTCCTCCCGGGACAGGGGTGGGGGCTACACCTTC
TRBV20-1	-	TRBJ1-1	many	CSRVLTGNTEAFF	TGCAGCCGCGTCCTGACAGGGAACACTGAAGCTTTCTTT
TRBV24-1	-	TRBJ1-1	many	CATSDLAGKAFF	TGTGCCACCAGTGATTTGGCAGGGAAAGCTTTCTTT
TRBV6-5	TRBD1	TRBJ1-2	many	CASSYSSGDRDNYGYTF	TGTGCCAGCAGTTACTCGAGCGGGGACAGGGATAACTATGGCTACACCTTC
TRBV28	-	TRBJ1-5	many	CASSLMGQPQHF	TGTGCCAGCAGTTTAATGGGACAGCCCCAGCATTTT
TRBV27	TRBD1	TRBJ1-2	few	CASSSDRGLGGYTF	TGTGCCAGCAGTTCGGACAGGGGGCTTGGTGGCTACACCTTC
TRBV28	TRBD1	TRBJ2-5	-	CASSFWGQDRETQYF	TGTGCCAGCAGTTTTTGGGGACAGGACCGAGAGACCCAGTACTTC